Shown below are 29 T cell receptor beta chains from a single sample sequenced in a study of radiation and T cells in renal cell carcinoma. Only in-frame clones appear in the TCRdb table, and some are missing; sequencing was by immunoSEQ multiplex PCR. Of about 150,000 clones listed, around 90% are singletons. The time point: blood 2 weeks post-SBRT. Treatment described: 15 Gy SBRT to primary tumor, nephrectomy 4 weeks later. Sequenced here: blood, sampled from a patient whose treatment included radiotherapy and nephrectomy. These TCRs come from a woman aged 45 to 65 with renal cell carcinoma.

The CDR3, as DNA: TGTGCCAGCAGCCAAGCGCAGGAGTCAACTAATGAAAAACTGTTTTTT. Protein: CASSQAQESTNEKLFF. The chain carries TRBV4-2 and TRBJ1-4; D remains unclear. V was cut by 1 base and J by 0 bases, with 9 bases left in between. Germline V CDR1 and CDR2: LGHNA, YNFKEQ. The CDR3 totals 16 residues.

V usage is TRBV14 and J usage is TRBJ1-6; 10 bases line up with TRBD1. Per the germline V gene, CDR1 is SGHDN and CDR2 is FVKESK. The CDR3 extends over 16 amino acids. The J segment lost 3 bases and the V segment lost 4 bases, leaving 3 bases of the junction unmatched. The CDR3 is CASSPGTGVYNSPLHF. The CDR3 DNA sequence: TGTGCCAGCAGCCCGGGGACAGGGGTCTATAATTCACCCCTCCACTTT.

The chain uses TRBV6-7 and TRBJ1-1; TRBD1 matches 9 bases. TRBV6-7 is assigned to the ORF class and has an uncertain function. J gave up 4 bases and V 5 bases, and 8 bases lay outside the gene matches. There are 15 residues in the CDR3. The CDR3 here is CASSTTTTGGTEAFF. For the CDR3, the DNA is TGTGCCAGCAGTACCACTACGACAGGGGGCACTGAAGCTTTCTTT.

This clone has a single count. The same CDR3 arises from other DNA sequences in this sample as well. The rearrangement joins TRBV9 to TRBJ1-4; tentatively, D is TRBD1 (6 bases). Trimming left V 0 bases short and J 5 bases short, with 8 bases between. Germline lookup yields CDR1 SGDLS and CDR2 YYNGEE. CDR3 length: 14 amino acids. CDR3 region: CASSVGTANEKLFF. The CDR3, as DNA: TGTGCCAGCAGCGTAGGGACAGCAAATGAAAAACTGTTTTTT.

CDR3 DNA: TGTGCCAGCAAGGGGTTATCAGATACGCAGTATTTT. It specifies CASKGLSDTQYF. V is TRBV7-2 and J is TRBJ2-3; possible D gene TRBD1, 5 bases. Germline V gene sequence: CDR1 SGHTA, CDR2 FQGNSA. With 7 bases removed from V and 4 bases from J, the gap between germline ends came to 9 bases. The CDR3 sequence is 12 residues long.

This clone was counted at least ten times. This chain uses TRBV2 with TRBJ1-6, with 7 bases matching TRBD1. Germline assignment: CDR1 SNHLY and CDR2 FYNNEI. This CDR3 has 14 amino acids. V was pared by 3 bases and J by 7 bases, with 3 bases of the junction left unmatched. The CDR3 region is CASSDVRGNSPLHF. CDR3 DNA sequence: TGTGCCAGCAGTGATGTCAGGGGGAATTCACCCCTCCACTTT.

The chain uses TRBV6-5 and TRBJ2-7, with 9 bases identical to TRBD2. The germline V gene has CDR1 MNHEY and CDR2 SVGAGI. The V segment lost 7 bases and the J segment 2 bases; nucleotides outside the gene matches: 3. The CDR3 is 13 amino acids. The CDR3 coding sequence is TGTGCCAGCATGGGCGGGGGGGCCTACGAGCAGTACTTC. Translated: CASMGGGAYEQYF.

The chain couples TRBV7-9 to TRBJ1-1, with a tentative D call TRBD1 (5 bases). Looked up from germline, CDR1 is SEHNR and CDR2 is FQNEAQ (reference sequence). V dropped 1 base and J dropped 1 base, with 10 bases sitting between them. There are 15 residues in the CDR3. The CDR3 nucleotides read TGTGCCAGCAGCTTAGATCTACAGGCGAACACTGAAGCTTTCTTT. It encodes CASSLDLQANTEAFF.

The V and J genes are TRBV6-5 and TRBJ2-7, with D possibly called TRBD1 or TRBD2 (5 bases each). V was pared by 0 bases and J by 4 bases, with 13 bases between. The CDR3 consists of 15 residues. The V gene's germline CDR1 is MNHEY and CDR2 SVGAGI. CDR3 in DNA: TGTGCCAGCAGTTACTCGGGGGACCCCCAATACGAGCAGTACTTC. Protein product: CASSYSGDPQYEQYF.

The rearrangement links TRBV7-9 to TRBJ2-3; D unclear. V was clipped by 7 bases and J by 2 bases, with 16 bases between them. Germline V lookup: CDR1 SEHNR, CDR2 FQNEAQ (reference sequence). The CDR3 length is 15 residues. This chain's CDR3 is CASKPGLSFTDTQYF. The CDR3 nucleotides read TGTGCCAGCAAACCCGGCCTTTCCTTCACAGATACGCAGTATTTT.

V and J are TRBV5-3 and TRBJ1-5, with 7 bases that match TRBD1. TRBV5-3 is recorded as an ORF, its role being uncertain. V was pared by 0 bases and J by 0 bases, with 9 bases of the junction left unmatched. CDR3 length: 18 residues. The CDR3: CARSLGKRGTVSNQPQHF. The CDR3 nucleotides are TGTGCCAGAAGCTTGGGAAAACGGGGGACAGTTAGCAATCAGCCCCAGCATTTT.

The chain combines TRBV11-2 with TRBJ1-3, with a tentative D call TRBD1 (6 bases). Germline V gene sequence: CDR1 SGHAT, CDR2 FQNNGV. Trimming stripped 11 bases from V and 0 bases from J, with 14 bases between. The CDR3 has 14 residues. CDR3 amino acids: CAGSRGSSGNTIYF. The CDR3 bases are TGTGCCGGATCAAGGGGGAGCTCTGGAAACACCATATATTTT.

The chain recombines TRBV5-1 with TRBJ1-3; 10 bases are a match to TRBD1. From germline, CDR1 is SGHRS and CDR2 YFSETQ. V dropped 0 bases and J dropped 1; count of bases not matched to a gene: 4. The CDR3 has 17 amino acids. CDR3 nucleotide sequence: TGCGCCAGCAGCTTGGAAGGGACAGGGGCATCTGGAAACACCATATATTTT. Translating it yields CASSLEGTGASGNTIYF.

The chain employs TRBV30 and TRBJ2-1, with D maybe TRBD2 (6 bases). The V end lost 3 bases, the J end lost 0 bases, and 9 bases lay between the germline ends. Germline CDR1 is GTSNPN and CDR2 is SVGIG (reference sequence). CDR3 size: 14 residues. For the CDR3, the DNA is TGTGCCTGGAGCGCGGGGCTCTCCTACAATGAGCAGTTCTTC. Translation: CAWSAGLSYNEQFF. Using reference TRBV30 and TRBJ2-1 for the parts outside the CDR3, the full variable domain is SQTIHQWPATLVQPVGSPLSLECTVEGTSNPNLYWYRQAAGRGLQLLFYSVGIGQISSEVPQNLSASRPQDRQFILSSKKLLLSDSGFYLCAWSAGLSYNEQFFGPGTRLTVL.

This chain uses TRBV10-2 with TRBJ1-1; no firm D call. The germline V gene has CDR1 WSHSY and CDR2 SAAADI. The CDR3 covers 13 residues. The germline V and J ends were trimmed by 9 bases and 3 bases, with 14 bases remaining between them. The CDR3 here is CASSWVKDTEAFF. As DNA, the CDR3 is TGCGCCAGTAGTTGGGTCAAGGACACTGAAGCTTTCTTT.

The CDR3 DNA reads TGTGCCAGCAGCGCAGTCGACAGGGATGTTGGCTACACCTTC. Its protein is CASSAVDRDVGYTF. The V gene is TRBV6-1, the J gene TRBJ1-2, with 7 bases matching TRBD1. The V and J ends lost 6 bases and 7 bases, in that order; junction bases with no gene match: 11. Per germline, CDR1 MNHNS and CDR2 SASEGT. The CDR3 loop spans 14 amino acids.

The J gene is TRBJ2-7, the V gene TRBV6-5; the D gene is possibly TRBD1 (6 bases). V lost 3 bases and J 1 base, leaving 10 bases between the germline ends. The length of the CDR3 is 14 residues. Germline CDR1 reads MNHEY; CDR2 reads SVGAGI. As DNA, the CDR3 is TGTGCCAGCAGTTATGTAACAGGGTCCTACGAGCAGTACTTC. It specifies CASSYVTGSYEQYF.

V and J are TRBV6-5 and TRBJ1-2, with TRBD1 as a possible D gene (5 bases). The CDR3 loop spans 13 amino acids. Germline values: CDR1 MNHEY, CDR2 SVGAGI. The V and J ends lost 6 bases and 8 bases respectively, with 16 bases between them. The CDR3 sequence is CASSGQGIEGYTF. The CDR3 DNA sequence: TGTGCCAGCAGCGGACAAGGTATAGAGGGCTACACCTTC.

The chain couples TRBV7-9 to TRBJ2-2; weak D call: TRBD1 (6 bases). The CDR3 totals 16 residues. Germline-derived CDR1 and CDR2 are SEHNR and FQNEAQ (reference sequence). Trimming took 5 bases from V and 4 from J, leaving 17 bases between them. Here the CDR3 reads CASSLSGGQITGELFF. DNA for the CDR3: TGTGCCAGCAGCCTTAGTGGCGGACAGATCACCGGGGAGCTGTTTTTT.

This rearrangement joins TRBV6-5 to TRBJ1-1, with no clear D. The CDR3 runs to 13 residues. The germline V gene encodes CDR1 MNHEY and CDR2 SVGAGI. V shed 6 bases and J shed 1 base, with 9 bases lying between them. The CDR3 loop is CASSRGSNTEAFF. The CDR3, as DNA: TGTGCCAGCAGCCGGGGTTCGAACACTGAAGCTTTCTTT.

This clone has a handful of counts. The rearrangement links TRBV7-8 to TRBJ2-3, with a possible D match to TRBD1 (6 bases). Trimming removed 5 bases from V and 2 bases from J, with 14 bases in between. The CDR3 is made up of 15 amino acids. Germline V gives CDR1 SGHVS, CDR2 FQNEAQ. CDR3 DNA sequence: TGTGCCAGCAGCGCACTCGGGACATCCACAGATACGCAGTATTTT. This gives the protein CASSALGTSTDTQYF.

The genes are TRBV2 and TRBJ1-5; the D gene is possibly TRBD1 (6 bases). V shed 6 bases and J shed 7 bases, with 13 bases lying between them. CDR1 and CDR2 (germline): SNHLY, FYNNEI. This CDR3 contains 13 residues. CDR3 sequence (DNA): TGTGCCAGCAGGAAGGAACAGGGACAGCCCCAGCATTTT. This translates into CASRKEQGQPQHF.

In nucleotides, the CDR3 is TGTGCCAGCAGATCGGGGGCGGGGAACACTGAAGCTTTCTTT. It is translated as CASRSGAGNTEAFF. The V call is TRBV6-5, the J call TRBJ1-1; TRBD1 is a possible D gene (6 bases). The CDR3 is made up of 14 amino acids. V gave up 6 bases and J gave up 1 base, with 12 bases separating them. Germline V gives CDR1 MNHEY, CDR2 SVGAGI.

The chain joins TRBV7-9 to TRBJ1-2, with TRBD1 matching 7 bases. CDR3 length: 13 amino acids. V lost 2 bases and J lost 8; bases outside the gene matches: 5. Germline CDR1 and CDR2: SEHNR and FQNEAQ (reference sequence). The CDR3 bases are TGTGCCAGCAGCTTAACGACAGGGAACGGCTACACCTTC. This sequence encodes CASSLTTGNGYTF.

This chain joins TRBV29-1 and TRBJ2-5, with D perhaps matching TRBD2 (5 bases). CDR1 and CDR2 from the germline V gene are SQVTM and ANQGSEA. CDR3 length equals 9 residues. CDR3 loop: CSAGETQYF. The DNA for the CDR3 is TGCAGTGCGGGTGAGACCCAGTACTTC.

This chain joins TRBV7-9 and TRBJ2-7, with D perhaps matching TRBD2 (5 bases). The length of the CDR3 is 15 residues. V dropped 5 bases and J dropped 2 bases, with 16 bases sitting between them. Germline V gene data show CDR1 as SEHNR and CDR2 as FQNEAQ (reference sequence). The chain's CDR3 is CASSPGLGLTYEQYF. For the CDR3, the DNA is TGTGCCAGCAGCCCCGGACTCGGGCTAACCTACGAGCAGTACTTC.

This sequence joins TRBV5-8 and TRBJ2-3, with D uncertain. The V gene lost 0 bases and the J gene lost 5 bases, with 16 bases spanning the gap. The CDR3 has 16 amino acids. The germline V gene encodes CDR1 SGHTS and CDR2 YDEGEE. The CDR3 DNA sequence: TGTGCCAGCAGCTTGGGGGGTAACCTGCCCAAAGATACGCAGTATTTT. Encoded protein: CASSLGGNLPKDTQYF.

V usage is TRBV5-1 and J usage is TRBJ2-5; the D call may be TRBD1 or TRBD2 (5 bases each). V was clipped by 2 bases and J by 1 base, with 9 bases between them. Germline assignment: CDR1 SGHRS and CDR2 YFSETQ. The CDR3 is 14 residues long. CDR3 nucleotides: TGCGCCAGCAGCTTACGGGGCTCCCAAGAGACCCAGTACTTC. Its translation: CASSLRGSQETQYF.

The chain combines TRBV19 with TRBJ2-2, with D uncertain. Trimming stripped 6 bases from V and 7 bases from J, with 27 bases between. Germline V CDR1 and CDR2: LNHDA, SQIVND (reference sequence). The CDR3 totals 18 residues. CDR3 protein: CASRPPSGRRPPIGELFF. The CDR3 coding sequence is TGTGCCAGTAGACCCCCCTCCGGAAGGCGACCTCCCATCGGGGAGCTGTTTTTT.